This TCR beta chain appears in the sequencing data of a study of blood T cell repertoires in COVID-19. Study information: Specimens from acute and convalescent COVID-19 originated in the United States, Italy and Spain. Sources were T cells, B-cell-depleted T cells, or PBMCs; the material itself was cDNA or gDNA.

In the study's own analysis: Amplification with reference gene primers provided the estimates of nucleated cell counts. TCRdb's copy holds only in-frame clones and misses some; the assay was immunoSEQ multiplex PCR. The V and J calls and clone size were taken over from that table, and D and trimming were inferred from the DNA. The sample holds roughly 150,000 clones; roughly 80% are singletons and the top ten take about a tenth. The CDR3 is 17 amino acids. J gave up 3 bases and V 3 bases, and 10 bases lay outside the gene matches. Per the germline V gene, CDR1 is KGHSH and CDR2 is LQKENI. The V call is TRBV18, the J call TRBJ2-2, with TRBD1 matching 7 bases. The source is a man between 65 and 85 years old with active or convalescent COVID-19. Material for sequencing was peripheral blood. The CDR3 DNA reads TGTGCCAGCTCACCCCCGGCAGGGGGTCTTTACACCGGGGAGCTGTTTTTT. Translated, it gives CASSPPAGGLYTGELFF.